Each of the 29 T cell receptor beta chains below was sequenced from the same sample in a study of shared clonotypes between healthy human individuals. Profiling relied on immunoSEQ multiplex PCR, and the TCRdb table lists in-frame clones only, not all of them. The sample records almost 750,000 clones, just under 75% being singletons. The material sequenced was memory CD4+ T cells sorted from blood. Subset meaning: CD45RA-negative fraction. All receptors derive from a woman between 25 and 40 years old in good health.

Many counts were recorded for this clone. The CDR3 DNA reads TGTGCCAGCAGTGAAGGTTCTAGCGGGAGGACCTATGAGCAGTTCTTC. Protein: CASSEGSSGRTYEQFF. The rearrangement links TRBV6-1 to TRBJ2-1; 11 bases are a match to TRBD2. This CDR3 is 16 amino acids long. V gave up 1 base and J gave up 8 bases; unmatched junction bases: 7. The V gene's germline CDR1 is MNHNS and CDR2 SASEGT.

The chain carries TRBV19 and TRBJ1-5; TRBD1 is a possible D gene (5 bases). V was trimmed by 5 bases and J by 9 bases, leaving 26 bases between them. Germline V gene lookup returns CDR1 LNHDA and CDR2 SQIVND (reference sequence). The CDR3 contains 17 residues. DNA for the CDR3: TGTGCCAGTAGTGACCGGGACCGCTTCTCCGCGGTCTGGCCCCAGCATTTT. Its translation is CASSDRDRFSAVWPQHF.

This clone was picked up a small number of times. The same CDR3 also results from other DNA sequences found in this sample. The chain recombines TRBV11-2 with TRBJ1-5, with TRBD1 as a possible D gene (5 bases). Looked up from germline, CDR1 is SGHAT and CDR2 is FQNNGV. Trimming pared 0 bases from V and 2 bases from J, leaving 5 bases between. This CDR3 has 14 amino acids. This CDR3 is CASSLEGGNQPQHF. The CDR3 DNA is TGTGCCAGCAGCTTAGAAGGGGGCAATCAGCCCCAGCATTTT.

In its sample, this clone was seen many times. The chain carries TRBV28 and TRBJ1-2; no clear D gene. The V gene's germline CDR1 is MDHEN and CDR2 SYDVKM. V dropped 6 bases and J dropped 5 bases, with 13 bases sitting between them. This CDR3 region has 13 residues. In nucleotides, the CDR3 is TGTGCCAGCAGCCCGGGTGGCCATTATGGCTACACCTTC. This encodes CASSPGGHYGYTF.

The CDR3 here is CAWSQDSVAKNIQYF. DNA for the CDR3: TGTGCCTGGAGTCAGGACAGTGTAGCCAAAAACATTCAGTACTTC. The rearrangement links TRBV30 to TRBJ2-4; a weak D match, TRBD1 (6 bases). Between the trimmed V and J ends, which lost 2 bases and 0 bases, there was a span of 11 bases. CDR3 length: 15 amino acids. Per germline, CDR1 GTSNPN and CDR2 SVGIG (reference sequence). Full variable domain (remainder filled in from reference TRBV30 and TRBJ2-4): SQTIHQWPATLVQPVGSPLSLECTVEGTSNPNLYWYRQAAGRGLQLLFYSVGIGQISSEVPQNLSASRPQDRQFILSSKKLLLSDSGFYLCAWSQDSVAKNIQYFGAGTRLSVL.

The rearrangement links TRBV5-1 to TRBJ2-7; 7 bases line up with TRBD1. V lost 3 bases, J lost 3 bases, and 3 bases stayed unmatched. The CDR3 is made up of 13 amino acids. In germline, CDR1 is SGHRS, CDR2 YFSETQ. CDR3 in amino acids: CASSSTGNYEQYF. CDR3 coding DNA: TGCGCCAGCAGCTCGACAGGGAACTACGAGCAGTACTTC.

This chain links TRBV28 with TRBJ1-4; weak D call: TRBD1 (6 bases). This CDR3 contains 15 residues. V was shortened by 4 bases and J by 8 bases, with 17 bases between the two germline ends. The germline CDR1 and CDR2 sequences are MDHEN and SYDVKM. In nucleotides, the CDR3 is TGTGCCAGCAGTTCTCGGACGGGGGCAGGGGAAAAACTGTTTTTT. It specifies CASSSRTGAGEKLFF.

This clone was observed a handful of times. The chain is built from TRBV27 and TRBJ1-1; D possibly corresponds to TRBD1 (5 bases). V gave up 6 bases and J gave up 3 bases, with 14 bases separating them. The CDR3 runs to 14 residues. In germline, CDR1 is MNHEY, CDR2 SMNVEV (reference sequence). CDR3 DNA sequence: TGTGCCAGCAGGAACCGACCGGGGGACACTGAAGCTTTCTTT. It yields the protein CASRNRPGDTEAFF.

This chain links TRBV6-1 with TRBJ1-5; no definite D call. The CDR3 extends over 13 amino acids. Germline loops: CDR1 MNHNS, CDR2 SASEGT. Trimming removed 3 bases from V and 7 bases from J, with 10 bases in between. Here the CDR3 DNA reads TGTGCCAGCAGTGATAATATTATCCAGCCCCAGCATTTT. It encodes CASSDNIIQPQHF.

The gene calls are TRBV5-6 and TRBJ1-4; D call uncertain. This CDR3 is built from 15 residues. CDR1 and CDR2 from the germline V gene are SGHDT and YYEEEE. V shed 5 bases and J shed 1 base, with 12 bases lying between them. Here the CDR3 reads CASSSDWETNEKLFF. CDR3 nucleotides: TGTGCCAGCAGTTCAGACTGGGAAACTAATGAAAAACTGTTTTTT.

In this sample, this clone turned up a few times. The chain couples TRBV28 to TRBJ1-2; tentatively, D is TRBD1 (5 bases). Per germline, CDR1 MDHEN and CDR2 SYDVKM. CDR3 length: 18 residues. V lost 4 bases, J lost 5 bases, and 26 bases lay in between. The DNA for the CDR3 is TGTGCCAGCAGTTCCACAGCTGGGGAGACACATGGGGGATATGGCTACACCTTC. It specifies CASSSTAGETHGGYGYTF.

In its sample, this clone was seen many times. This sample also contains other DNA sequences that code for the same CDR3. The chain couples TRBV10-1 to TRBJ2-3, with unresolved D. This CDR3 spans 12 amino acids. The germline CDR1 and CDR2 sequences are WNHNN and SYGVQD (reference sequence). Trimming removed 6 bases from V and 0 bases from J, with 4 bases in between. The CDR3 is CASSYSTDTQYF. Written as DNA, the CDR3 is TGCGCCAGCAGCTATAGCACAGATACGCAGTATTTT.

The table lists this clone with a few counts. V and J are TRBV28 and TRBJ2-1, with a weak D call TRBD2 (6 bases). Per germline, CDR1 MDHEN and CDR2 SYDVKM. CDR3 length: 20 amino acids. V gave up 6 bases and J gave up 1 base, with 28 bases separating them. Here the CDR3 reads CASSPSPGSRTAGSYNEQFF. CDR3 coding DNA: TGTGCCAGCAGCCCTTCCCCCGGGAGCCGAACCGCCGGATCCTACAATGAGCAGTTCTTC.

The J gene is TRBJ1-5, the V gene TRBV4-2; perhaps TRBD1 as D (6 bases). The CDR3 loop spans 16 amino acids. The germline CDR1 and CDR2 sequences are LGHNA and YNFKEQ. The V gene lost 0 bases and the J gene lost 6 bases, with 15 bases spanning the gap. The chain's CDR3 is CASSQDSSGAGQPQHF. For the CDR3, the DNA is TGTGCCAGCAGCCAAGACTCTTCGGGGGCAGGTCAGCCCCAGCATTTT.

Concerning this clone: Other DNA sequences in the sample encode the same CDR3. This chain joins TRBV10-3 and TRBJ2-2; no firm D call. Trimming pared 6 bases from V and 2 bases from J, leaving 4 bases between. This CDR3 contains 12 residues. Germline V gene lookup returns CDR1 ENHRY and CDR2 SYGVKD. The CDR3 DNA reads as TGTGCCATCAGGGGAAACACCGGGGAGCTGTTTTTT. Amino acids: CAIRGNTGELFF.

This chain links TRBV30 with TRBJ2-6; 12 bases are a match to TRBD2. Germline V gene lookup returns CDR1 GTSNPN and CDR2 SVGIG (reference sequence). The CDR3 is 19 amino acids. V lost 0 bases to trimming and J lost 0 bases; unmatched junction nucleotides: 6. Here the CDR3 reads CAWSVYSTSGGSGANVLTF. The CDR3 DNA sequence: TGTGCCTGGAGTGTCTATTCGACTAGCGGGGGCTCTGGGGCCAACGTCCTGACTTTC.

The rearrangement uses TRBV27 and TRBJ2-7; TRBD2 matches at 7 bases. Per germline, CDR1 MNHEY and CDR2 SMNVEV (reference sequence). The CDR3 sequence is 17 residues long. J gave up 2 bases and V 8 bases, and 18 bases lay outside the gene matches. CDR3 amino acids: CASGYQRPGLPTYEQYF. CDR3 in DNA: TGTGCCAGCGGATACCAGAGACCGGGACTACCCACCTACGAGCAGTACTTC.

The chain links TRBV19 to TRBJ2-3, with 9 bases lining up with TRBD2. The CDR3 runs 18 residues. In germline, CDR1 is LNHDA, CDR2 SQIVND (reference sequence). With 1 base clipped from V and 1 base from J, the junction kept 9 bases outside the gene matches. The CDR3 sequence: CASSIGSAAGGGTDTQYF. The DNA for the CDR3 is TGTGCCAGTAGTATAGGGTCGGCAGCGGGAGGTGGCACAGATACGCAGTATTTT.

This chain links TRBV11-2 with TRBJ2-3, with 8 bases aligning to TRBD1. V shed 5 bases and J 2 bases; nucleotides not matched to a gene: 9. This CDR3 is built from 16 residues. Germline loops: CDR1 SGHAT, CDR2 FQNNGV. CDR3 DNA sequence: TGTGCCAGCAGCGCCCCACAGGGGGTCCCCACAGATACGCAGTATTTT. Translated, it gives CASSAPQGVPTDTQYF.

CDR3 coding DNA: TGTGCCAGCTCACACTCAGGGACTAGCAGTAAAGAGACCCAGTACTTC. Protein product: CASSHSGTSSKETQYF. V usage is TRBV18 and J usage is TRBJ2-5; 9 bases align to TRBD2. The V segment lost 4 bases and the J segment 3 bases; nucleotides outside the gene matches: 9. The V gene's germline CDR1 is KGHSH and CDR2 LQKENI. CDR3 length equals 16 residues.

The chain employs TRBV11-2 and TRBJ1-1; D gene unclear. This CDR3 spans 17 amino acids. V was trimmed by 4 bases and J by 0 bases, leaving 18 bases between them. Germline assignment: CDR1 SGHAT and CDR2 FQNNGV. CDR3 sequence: CASSYSPGRPMNTEAFF. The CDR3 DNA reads TGTGCCAGCAGCTATAGCCCGGGCAGACCTATGAACACTGAAGCTTTCTTT.

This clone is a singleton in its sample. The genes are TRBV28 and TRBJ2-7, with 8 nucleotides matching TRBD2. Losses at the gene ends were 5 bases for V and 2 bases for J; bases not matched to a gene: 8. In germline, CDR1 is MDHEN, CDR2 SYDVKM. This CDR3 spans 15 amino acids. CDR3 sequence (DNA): TGTGCCAGCAGTGTTAGCGGGAACGGTGCCTACGAGCAGTACTTC. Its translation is CASSVSGNGAYEQYF.

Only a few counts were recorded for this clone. The CDR3 is CASSSLGGRGIYNEQFF. Written as DNA, the CDR3 is TGTGCCAGCAGCTCCCTAGGAGGCAGGGGGATCTACAATGAGCAGTTCTTC. The rearrangement joins TRBV11-2 to TRBJ2-1, with TRBD1 matching 7 bases. V lost 4 bases, J lost 3 bases, and 12 bases stayed unmatched. This CDR3 is 17 amino acids long. In germline, CDR1 is SGHAT, CDR2 FQNNGV.

CDR3 sequence (DNA): TGTGCCAGCAGTTTATATGGGGCCAATGAAAAACTGTTTTTT. As protein: CASSLYGANEKLFF. The rearrangement joins TRBV28 to TRBJ1-4; tentatively, D is TRBD1 (5 bases). The CDR3 runs to 14 residues. Germline CDR1 is MDHEN and CDR2 is SYDVKM. The V end was cut by 1 base, the J end by 5 bases, with 8 bases between.

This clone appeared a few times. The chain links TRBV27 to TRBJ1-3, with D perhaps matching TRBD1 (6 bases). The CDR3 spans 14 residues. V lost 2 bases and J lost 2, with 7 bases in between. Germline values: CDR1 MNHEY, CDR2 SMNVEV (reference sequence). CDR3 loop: CASSLKGAGNTIYF. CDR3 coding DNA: TGTGCCAGCAGTTTAAAGGGGGCTGGAAACACCATATATTTT.

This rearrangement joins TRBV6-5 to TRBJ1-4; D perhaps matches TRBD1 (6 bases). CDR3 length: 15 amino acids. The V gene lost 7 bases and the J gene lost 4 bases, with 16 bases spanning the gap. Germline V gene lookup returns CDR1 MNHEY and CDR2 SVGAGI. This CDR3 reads CASTFGQRGNEKLFF. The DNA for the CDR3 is TGTGCCAGCACCTTTGGACAGAGGGGTAATGAAAAACTGTTTTTT.

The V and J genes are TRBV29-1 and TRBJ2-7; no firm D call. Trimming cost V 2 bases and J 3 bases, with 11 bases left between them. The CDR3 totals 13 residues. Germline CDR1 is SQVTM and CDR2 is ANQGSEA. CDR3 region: CSVETGSNYEQYF. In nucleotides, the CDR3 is TGCAGCGTTGAAACGGGTTCAAACTACGAGCAGTACTTC.

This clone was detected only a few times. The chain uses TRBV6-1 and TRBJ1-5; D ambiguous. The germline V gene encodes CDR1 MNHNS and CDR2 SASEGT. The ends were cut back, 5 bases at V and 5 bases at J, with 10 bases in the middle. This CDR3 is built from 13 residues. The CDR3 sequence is CASSRTEDQPQHF. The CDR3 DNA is TGTGCCAGCAGTAGGACGGAAGATCAGCCCCAGCATTTT.

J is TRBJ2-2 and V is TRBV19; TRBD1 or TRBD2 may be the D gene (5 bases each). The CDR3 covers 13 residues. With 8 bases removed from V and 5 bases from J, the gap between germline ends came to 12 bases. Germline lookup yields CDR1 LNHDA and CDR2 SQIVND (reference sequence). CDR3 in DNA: TGTGCCAGTCGGGACCGTCAGACCGGGGAGCTGTTTTTT. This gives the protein CASRDRQTGELFF. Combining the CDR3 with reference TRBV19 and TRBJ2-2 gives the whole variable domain DGGITQSPKYLFRKEGQNVTLSCEQNLNHDAMYWYRQDPGQGLRLIYYSQIVNDFQKGDIAEGYSVSREKKESFPLTVTSAQKNPTAFYLCASRDRQTGELFFGEGSRLTVL.